This T cell receptor (beta chain) was sequenced during a study of tumor-infiltrating lymphocytes in localized non-small cell lung cancer. The data were produced by immunoSEQ multiplex PCR, yet TCRdb's version contains in-frame clones alone and is incomplete. The sample contains 10,000 to 15,000 clones, over 65% of which appear only once. This CDR3 is built from 14 residues. CDR1 is SEHNR and CDR2 is FQNEAQ in the germline V gene (reference sequence). Germline trimming cut 5 bases from V and 3 bases from J; bases unmatched to any gene: 5. The chain employs TRBV7-9 and TRBJ2-7; TRBD1 matches 9 bases. Material for sequencing was lung tumor tissue. The sequence was collected from a human donor with non-small cell lung cancer. CDR3 coding DNA: TGTGCCAGCAGCCGGACAGGGGTGAACTACGAGCAGTACTTC. Translating gives CASSRTGVNYEQYF.